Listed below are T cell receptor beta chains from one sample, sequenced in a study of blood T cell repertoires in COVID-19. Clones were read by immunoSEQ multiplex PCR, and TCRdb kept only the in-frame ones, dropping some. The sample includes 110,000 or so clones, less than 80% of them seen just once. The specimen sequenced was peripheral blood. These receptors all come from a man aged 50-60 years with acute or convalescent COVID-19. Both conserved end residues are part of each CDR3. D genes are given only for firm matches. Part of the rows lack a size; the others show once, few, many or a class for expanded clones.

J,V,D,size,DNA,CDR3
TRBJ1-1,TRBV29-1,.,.,TGCAGCGTTGAAGTCTCCAGGAACACTGAAGCTTTCTTT,CSVEVSRNTEAFF
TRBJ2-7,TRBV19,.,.,TGTGCCAGTAGTATCGGCAGGGTAGGCTACGAGCAGTACTTC,CASSIGRVGYEQYF
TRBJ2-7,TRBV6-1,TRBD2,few,TGTGCCAGCAGTGCCACGGGGGGGGCCCCTGGGGCCACTCAGTACTTC,CASSATGGAPGATQYF
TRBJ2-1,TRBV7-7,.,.,TGTGCCAGCAGCTTAGTGGTCGGCGGGGCCTACAATGAGCAGTTCTTC,CASSLVVGGAYNEQFF
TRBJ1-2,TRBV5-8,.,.,TGTGCCAGCAGCCTACAGGAGTCCTATGGCTACACCTTC,CASSLQESYGYTF
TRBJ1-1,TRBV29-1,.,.,TGCAGCGTTGAAGATCACACGAACACTGAAGCTTTCTTT,CSVEDHTNTEAFF
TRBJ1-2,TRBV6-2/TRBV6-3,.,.,TGTGCCAGCAGTTACACTTCAGGGATAAACTATGGCTACACCTTC,CASSYTSGINYGYTF
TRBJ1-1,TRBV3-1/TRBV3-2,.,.,TGTGCCAGCAGCCTAAAGCCAGGGAGGGTGAACACTGAAGCTTTCTTT,CASSLKPGRVNTEAFF
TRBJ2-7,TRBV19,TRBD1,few,TGTGCCAGTAGTAACTTGGGACAGGGCTCCTACGAGCAGTACTTC,CASSNLGQGSYEQYF
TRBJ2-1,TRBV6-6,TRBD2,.,TGTGCCAGCAGTTACTCAACGGGAGGTGGCAATGAGCAGTTCTTC,CASSYSTGGGNEQFF
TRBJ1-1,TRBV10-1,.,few,TGCGCCAGCAGTCGAGAGGGCACTGAAGCTTTCTTT,CASSREGTEAFF
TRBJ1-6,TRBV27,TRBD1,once,TGTGCCAGCAGTCCCACCGGGACAGGGACGAGGAATTCACCCCTCCACTTT,CASSPTGTGTRNSPLHF
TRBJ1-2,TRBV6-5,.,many,TGTGCCAGCAGTCCAGAAAACTATGGCTACACCTTC,CASSPENYGYTF
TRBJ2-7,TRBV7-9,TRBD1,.,TGTGCCAGCAGCTTAGCAACAGGGGGACGCCCCTACGAGCAGTACTTC,CASSLATGGRPYEQYF
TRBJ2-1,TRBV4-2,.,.,TGTGCCAGCAGCCAAGATCGGCTAGCTCACAATGAGCAGTTCTTC,CASSQDRLAHNEQFF
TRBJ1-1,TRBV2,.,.,TGTGCCAGCAGTGATCACAGGGTAACGAACACTGAAGCTTTCTTT,CASSDHRVTNTEAFF
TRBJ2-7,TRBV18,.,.,TGTGCCAGCTCACCAAGAACTAACCCTAGCTCCTACGAGCAGTACTTC,CASSPRTNPSSYEQYF
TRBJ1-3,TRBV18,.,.,TGTGCCAGCTCACCTTGGACAGAAAACACCATATATTTT,CASSPWTENTIYF
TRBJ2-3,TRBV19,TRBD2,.,TGTGCCAGTAGTTTTCCGGGACTAGGCACAGATACGCAGTATTTT,CASSFPGLGTDTQYF
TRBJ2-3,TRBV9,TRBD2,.,TGTGCCAGCAGCCCGAGAAGCGGGGGGGCCCTTACGCAGTATTTT,CASSPRSGGALTQYF
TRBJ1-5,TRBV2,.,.,TGTGCCAGCAGTAGTGGACAGTATAGCAATCAGCCCCAGCATTTT,CASSSGQYSNQPQHF
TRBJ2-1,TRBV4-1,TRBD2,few,TGCGCCAGCAGCCAAGGTTTTAGCGGGGGGTCCCACAATGAGCAGTTCTTC,CASSQGFSGGSHNEQFF
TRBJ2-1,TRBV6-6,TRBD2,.,TGTGCCAGCAGTTACCTAGCGGGAGACCGCAATGAGCAGTTCTTC,CASSYLAGDRNEQFF
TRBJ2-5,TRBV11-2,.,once,TGTGCCAGCAGCTTAGTGAAAAGAGTCCAAGAGACCCAGTACTTC,CASSLVKRVQETQYF
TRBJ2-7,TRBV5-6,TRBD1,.,TGTGCCAGCAGCTCAGGACAGGGGGGCTACGAGCAGTACTTC,CASSSGQGGYEQYF
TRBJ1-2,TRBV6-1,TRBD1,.,TGTGCCAGCAGTGGAGAACAGGGGGGGCGGAAGATGAATAGCTATGGCTACACCTTC,CASSGEQGGRKMNSYGYTF
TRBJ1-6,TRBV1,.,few,TGCACCAGCAGCCCAGGGAGGGGAGACTCCTATAATTCACCCCTCCACTTT,CTSSPGRGDSYNSPLHF
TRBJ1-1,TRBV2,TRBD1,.,TGTGCCAGCACCACCGACAGGGTGGCTTTCTTT,CASTTDRVAFF
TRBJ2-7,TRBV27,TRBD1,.,TGTGCCAGCAGTCCGGGGACAGGGGGCGGATTGTTTACCTACGAGCAGTACTTC,CASSPGTGGGLFTYEQYF
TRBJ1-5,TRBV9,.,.,TGTGCCAGCAGCGAGGGAGATAGCAATCAGCCCCAGCATTTT,CASSEGDSNQPQHF
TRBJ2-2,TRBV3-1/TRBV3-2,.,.,TGTGCCAGCAGCCAAGATCGGGCTAGCGAGAACACCGGGGAGCTGTTTTTT,CASSQDRASENTGELFF
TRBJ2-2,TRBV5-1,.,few,TGCGCCAGCAGTACATCCCGCGACAGGATTTACACCGGGGAGCTGTTTTTT,CASSTSRDRIYTGELFF
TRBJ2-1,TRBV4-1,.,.,TGCGCCAGCAGCCAAGATCATGGCGGAAGGAGGGGCTCCTACAATGAGCAGTTCTTC,CASSQDHGGRRGSYNEQFF
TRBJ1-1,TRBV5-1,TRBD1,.,TGCGCCAGCAGCTTGGATACAGGGGGGTCCACTGAAGCTTTCTTT,CASSLDTGGSTEAFF
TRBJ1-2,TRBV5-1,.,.,TGCGCCAGCAGCTTGGCTGGCAGGGTCATGTATGGCTACACCTTC,CASSLAGRVMYGYTF
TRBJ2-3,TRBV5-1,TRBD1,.,TGCGCCAGCAGCTTAGTGCAGGGGGCAACAGATACGCAGTATTTT,CASSLVQGATDTQYF
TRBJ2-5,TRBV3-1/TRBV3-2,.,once,TGTGCCAGCAGCCATACGACTAGCCAAGAGACCCAGTACTTC,CASSHTTSQETQYF
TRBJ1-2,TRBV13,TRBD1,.,TGTGCCAGCAGCTTAGGAAGGCAGGGGGGTTATGGCTACACCTTC,CASSLGRQGGYGYTF
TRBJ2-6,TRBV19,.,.,TGTGCCAGTAGTATAGGGTCGACAGTCTCTGGGGCCAACGTCCTGACTTTC,CASSIGSTVSGANVLTF
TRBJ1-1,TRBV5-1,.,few,TGCGCCAGCAGCTTCGACTACCCGAACACTGAAGCTTTCTTT,CASSFDYPNTEAFF
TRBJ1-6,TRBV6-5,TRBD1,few,TGTGCCAGCACCGCGGACAGGATAAATTCACCCCTCCACTTT,CASTADRINSPLHF
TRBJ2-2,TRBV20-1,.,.,TGCAGTGCTAGTGGCGAGCGGGCCACCGGGGAGCTGTTTTTT,CSASGERATGELFF
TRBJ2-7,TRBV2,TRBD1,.,TGTGCCAGCAGTGGTACCGGGACAGGGGCCTACGAGCAGTACTTC,CASSGTGTGAYEQYF
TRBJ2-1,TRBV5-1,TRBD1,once,TGCGCCAGCAGCCAGGACAGGGCGGTATACCTCAATGAGCAGTTCTTC,CASSQDRAVYLNEQFF
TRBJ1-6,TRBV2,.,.,TGTGCCAGCAGTGAGACAGTCTATTCACCCCTCCACTTT,CASSETVYSPLHF
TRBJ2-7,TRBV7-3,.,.,TGTGCCAGCAGCTTAGGAGTTTCCTACGAGCAGTACTTC,CASSLGVSYEQYF
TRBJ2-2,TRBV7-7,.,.,TGTGCCAGCAGCCAATCGACAGGATGGCTCGCCGGGGAGCTGTTTTTT,CASSQSTGWLAGELFF
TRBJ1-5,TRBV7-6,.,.,TGTGCCAGCAGCTTAAGCAGGGATCAGCCCCAGCATTTT,CASSLSRDQPQHF
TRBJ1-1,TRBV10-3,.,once,TGTGCCATCAGTGATCCAGGGGACGGCACTGAAGCTTTCTTT,CAISDPGDGTEAFF
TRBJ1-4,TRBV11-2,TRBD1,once,TGTGCCAGCAGCTCCCTCTTTACAGGGGTCCTAAATGAAAAACTGTTTTTT,CASSSLFTGVLNEKLFF
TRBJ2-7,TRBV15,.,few,TGTGCCACCAGCAATCCAGGGGCCCCGCCAAACTACGAGCAGTACTTC,CATSNPGAPPNYEQYF
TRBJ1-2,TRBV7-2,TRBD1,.,TGTGCCAGCAGTACTCGACAGGGCTTCTATGGCTACACCTTC,CASSTRQGFYGYTF
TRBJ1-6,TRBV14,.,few,TGTGCCAGCAGCCAAGATAGGGGTTTACCCCTCCACTTT,CASSQDRGLPLHF